The 4 T cell receptor beta chains presented below share a single source sample, sequenced in a study of TIL therapy for anti-PD-1-resistant metastatic lung cancer. Time point denoted: pre-treatment sample, taken before nivolumab and TIL therapy. This was the immunoSEQ v3 assay. Measured with immunoSEQ multiplex PCR; TCRdb has only the in-frame clones, and not every one. The table includes 40,000 to 55,000 clones, 65% to 80% detected once. Specimen: blood, collected at baseline. All receptors come from a woman aged 30-79 years with non-small cell lung cancer.

The J gene is TRBJ1-1, the V gene TRBV29-1; 9 nucleotides line up with TRBD1. The CDR3 contains 16 residues. The V gene's germline CDR1 is SQVTM and CDR2 ANQGSEA. V lost 4 bases, J lost 1 base, and 10 bases stayed unmatched. As DNA, the CDR3 is TGCAGCGTTGGGCCGGGACAGGGAGGGAGGAACACTGAAGCTTTCTTT. Amino acids: CSVGPGQGGRNTEAFF.

V is TRBV27 and J is TRBJ2-3, with no clear D. V was clipped by 2 bases and J by 1 base, with 4 bases between them. Germline CDR1 and CDR2: MNHEY and SMNVEV (reference sequence). This CDR3 is 13 amino acids long. The CDR3 coding sequence is TGTGCCAGCAGTTTAGGGCGCACAGATACGCAGTATTTT. It codes for CASSLGRTDTQYF.

The chain joins TRBV6-5 to TRBJ1-1, with unresolved D. This CDR3 is 14 amino acids long. Trimming stripped 4 bases from V and 1 base from J, with 10 bases between. From germline, CDR1 is MNHEY and CDR2 SVGAGI. CDR3: CASSSSDGNTEAFF. The CDR3 nucleotides are TGTGCCAGCAGTTCGAGCGACGGGAACACTGAAGCTTTCTTT.

The chain has TRBV7-2 and TRBJ2-3, with no clear D. Trimming removed 3 bases from V and 2 bases from J, with 9 bases in between. This CDR3 contains 14 residues. Germline values: CDR1 SGHTA, CDR2 FQGNSA. The CDR3 nucleotides read TGTGCCAGCAGCTTTAAACAGAACACAGATACGCAGTATTTT. Its translation is CASSFKQNTDTQYF.